The entry that follows covers one T cell receptor (beta chain) sequence. Its target is not known. Trimming removed 3 bases from V and 6 bases from J, with 12 bases in between. There are 14 residues in the CDR3. Germline CDR1 SGDLS, CDR2 YYNGEE. The data were obtained in a study of T cell repertoires in cytomegalovirus infection. In TCRdb, the reads were re-called with MiXCR into one record per CDR3 protein. The table shows fewer than 950,000 distinct CDR3 sequences, with about 30% occurring only once. The source is a human donor in good health (CMV status not recorded). Some clones in this sample may be carry-over from other donors' samples. V usage is TRBV9 and J usage is TRBJ1-4, with TRBD1 as a possible D gene (6 bases). The specimen comprised cultured CD8+ T cells from PBMCs, sampled from culture after CMV antigen stimulation. CDR3 sequence reads: CASSGKGGDEKLFF. For the CDR3, the DNA is TGTGCCAGCAGCGGAAAGGGGGGAGATGAAAAACTGTTTTTT. Using reference TRBV9 and TRBJ1-4 for the parts outside the CDR3, the full variable domain is DSGVTQTPKHLITATGQRVTLRCSPRSGDLSVYWYQQSLDQGLQFLIQYYNGEERAKGNILERFSAQQFPDLHSELNLSSLELGDSALYFCASSGKGGDEKLFFGSGTQLSVL.